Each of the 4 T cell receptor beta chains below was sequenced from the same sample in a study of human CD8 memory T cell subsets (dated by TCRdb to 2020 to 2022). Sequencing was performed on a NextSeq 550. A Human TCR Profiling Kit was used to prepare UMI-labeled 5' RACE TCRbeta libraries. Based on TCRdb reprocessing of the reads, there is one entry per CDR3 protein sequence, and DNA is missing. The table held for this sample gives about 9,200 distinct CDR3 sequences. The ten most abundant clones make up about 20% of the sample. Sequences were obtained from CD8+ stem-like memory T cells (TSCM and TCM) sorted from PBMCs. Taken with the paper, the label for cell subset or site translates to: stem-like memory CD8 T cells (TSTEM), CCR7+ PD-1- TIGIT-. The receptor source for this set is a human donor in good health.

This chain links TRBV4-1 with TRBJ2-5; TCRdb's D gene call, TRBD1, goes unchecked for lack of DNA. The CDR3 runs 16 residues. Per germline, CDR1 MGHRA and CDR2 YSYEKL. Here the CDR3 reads CASSQDLRDDLETQYF.

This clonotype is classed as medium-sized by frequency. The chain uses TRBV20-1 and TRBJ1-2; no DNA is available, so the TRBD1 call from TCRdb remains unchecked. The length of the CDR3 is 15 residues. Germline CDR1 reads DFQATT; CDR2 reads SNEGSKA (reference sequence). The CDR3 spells CSARSSDTANYGYTF.

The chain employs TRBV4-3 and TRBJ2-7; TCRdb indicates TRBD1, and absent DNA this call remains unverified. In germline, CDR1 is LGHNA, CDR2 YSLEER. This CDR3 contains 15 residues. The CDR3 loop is CASSQAGTGDYEQYF.

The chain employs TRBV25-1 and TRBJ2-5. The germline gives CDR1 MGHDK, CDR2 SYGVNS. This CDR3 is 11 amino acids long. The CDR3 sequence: CASRVRGTQYF.